These 2 T cell receptor beta chains originate from one sample sequenced in a study of shared clonotypes between healthy human individuals. Sequencing used immunoSEQ multiplex PCR; TCRdb keeps in-frame clones, though not all of them. The data show approximately 980,000 clones, 76% seen once. Sequencing was carried out using memory CD4+ T cells sorted from blood. Subset in this sample: CD45RA-negative fraction. The receptors shown here come from a man between 18 and 35 years old in good health.

The gene calls are TRBV7-2 and TRBJ2-3; 10 bases match TRBD2. This CDR3 has 17 amino acids. With 0 bases clipped from V and 6 bases from J, the junction kept 9 bases outside the gene matches. Germline V gene sequence: CDR1 SGHTA, CDR2 FQGNSA. Written as DNA, the CDR3 is TGTGCCAGCAGCTTAGCCCTAACTAGCGGGGTGGGGGATACGCAGTATTTT. Amino acids: CASSLALTSGVGDTQYF.

J is TRBJ1-6 and V is TRBV2; the D gene is possibly TRBD1 (6 bases). There are 15 residues in the CDR3. Trimming stripped 6 bases from V and 5 bases from J, with 14 bases between. Germline CDR1 is SNHLY and CDR2 is FYNNEI. The DNA of the CDR3 is TGTGCCAGCAGATACAGGGACGGCAATAATTCACCCCTCCACTTT. Amino acid sequence: CASRYRDGNNSPLHF.